The next 24 T cell receptor beta chains were all read from a single sample in a study of OX40 agonist ivuxolimab in advanced cancers. Repertoires were generated with immunoSEQ multiplex PCR, while TCRdb's copy carries only in-frame clones and drops some. The sample yields just under 65,000 clones, approximately 85% seen once. This material consisted of CD4+ or CD8+ T cells sorted from blood, taken in a trial of the OX40 agonist ivuxolimab. These receptors all stem from an adult with an advanced solid tumor such as melanoma, head and neck, liver or kidney cancer.

The genes are TRBV19 and TRBJ2-1; D uncertain. Germline assignment: CDR1 LNHDA and CDR2 SQIVND (reference sequence). V gave up 10 bases and J gave up 6 bases, with 22 bases separating them. This CDR3 is 15 amino acids long. The CDR3 nucleotides read TGTGCCACCGCACCCGGGCCTGACACGTCCAATGAGCAGTTCTTC. It codes for CATAPGPDTSNEQFF.

This clone was counted only a few times. The chain employs TRBV5-4 and TRBJ1-2; D remains unclear. This CDR3 is built from 14 residues. V shed 1 base and J shed 1 base, with 8 bases lying between them. Germline V gene data show CDR1 as SGHNT and CDR2 as YYREEE (reference sequence). The CDR3 region is CASSLSGVNYGYTF. The CDR3 DNA reads as TGTGCCAGCAGCTTGTCTGGGGTTAACTATGGCTACACCTTC.

The chain combines TRBV4-2 with TRBJ1-1; D is perhaps TRBD1 (5 bases). V was trimmed by 5 bases and J by 4 bases, leaving 11 bases between them. CDR3 length equals 13 residues. Germline V gene lookup returns CDR1 LGHNA and CDR2 YNFKEQ. This CDR3 reads CASSLGGTTEAFF. In nucleotides, the CDR3 is TGTGCCAGCAGCTTGGGGGGGACCACTGAAGCTTTCTTT.

The chain carries TRBV7-2 and TRBJ2-1; the match to TRBD2 covers 7 bases. The V gene's germline CDR1 is SGHTA and CDR2 FQGNSA. Unmatched junction bases numbered 8, after V lost 5 bases and J lost 1 base. CDR3 length: 16 residues. CDR3 region: CASSRTRAGSYNEQFF. CDR3 sequence (DNA): TGTGCCAGCAGCCGGACTAGAGCGGGTTCCTACAATGAGCAGTTCTTC.

J is TRBJ2-5 and V is TRBV28, with 11 bases lining up with TRBD2. CDR3 length: 16 amino acids. Trimming cost V 3 bases and J 5 bases; bases outside gene matches: 8. Germline V gene sequence: CDR1 MDHEN, CDR2 SYDVKM. CDR3 in amino acids: CASSFPQLAGEETQYF. In DNA form, the CDR3 reads TGTGCCAGCAGTTTCCCCCAACTAGCGGGGGAGGAGACCCAGTACTTC.

The chain couples TRBV29-1 to TRBJ1-1; no firm D call. The CDR3 is made up of 13 amino acids. Germline V lookup: CDR1 SQVTM, CDR2 ANQGSEA. Trimming stripped 7 bases from V and 3 bases from J, with 15 bases between. The CDR3 nucleotides are TGCAGCGGGGGTCAGGCCCTGGACACTGAAGCTTTCTTT. This gives the protein CSGGQALDTEAFF.

The rearrangement uses TRBV19 and TRBJ1-6, with D hard to call. Trimming pared 5 bases from V and 7 bases from J, leaving 9 bases between. Per germline, CDR1 LNHDA and CDR2 SQIVND (reference sequence). This CDR3 region has 13 residues. The CDR3 nucleotides are TGTGCCAGTAGTGTGGGGTACAATTCACCCCTCCACTTT. It encodes CASSVGYNSPLHF.

This clone was counted a few times. V is TRBV7-2 and J is TRBJ2-7, with 8 nucleotides matching TRBD1. Trimming at V came to 5 bases and at J to 4 bases, leaving 10 bases not matched to a gene. CDR3 size: 15 residues. Looked up from germline, CDR1 is SGHTA and CDR2 is FQGNSA. This CDR3 is CASSTQTGVQYEQYF. The CDR3 region has the DNA TGTGCCAGCAGCACCCAGACAGGGGTGCAATACGAGCAGTACTTC.

The V and J genes are TRBV30 and TRBJ1-1; D is unclear. This CDR3 is 11 amino acids long. Deletions cut 2 bases from V and 2 bases from J, with 3 bases between. Germline V lookup: CDR1 GTSNPN, CDR2 SVGIG (reference sequence). Here the CDR3 reads CAWSLNTEAFF. The CDR3 region has the DNA TGTGCCTGGAGTTTAAACACTGAAGCTTTCTTT.

The chain recombines TRBV20-1 with TRBJ2-7; D is undetermined. The CDR3 loop spans 10 amino acids. Germline V CDR1 and CDR2: DFQATT, SNEGSKA (reference sequence). Between the trimmed V and J ends, which lost 2 bases and 1 base, there was a span of 0 bases. CDR3 sequence (DNA): TGCAGTGCTAGATCCTACGAGCAGTACTTC. It specifies CSARSYEQYF.

The J gene is TRBJ1-1, the V gene TRBV13, with a tentative D call TRBD1 (6 bases). Per germline, CDR1 PRHDT and CDR2 FYEKMQ (reference sequence). CDR3 length: 13 residues. Trimming took off 2 bases at V and 4 bases at J, with 8 bases between the two ends. The CDR3 loop reads CASSLYRATEAFF. CDR3 sequence (DNA): TGTGCCAGCAGCTTATACAGGGCCACTGAAGCTTTCTTT. The whole variable domain, filled in from reference TRBV13 and TRBJ1-1, reads AAGVIQSPRHLIKEKRETATLKCYPIPRHDTVYWYQQGPGQDPQFLISFYEKMQSDKGSIPDRFSAQQFSDYHSELNMSSLELGDSALYFCASSLYRATEAFFGQGTRLTVV.

V gene TRBV4-3 combines with J gene TRBJ2-2; D remains unclear. The CDR3 length is 16 residues. CDR1 and CDR2 (germline): LGHNA, YSLEER. With 2 bases removed from V and 2 bases from J, the gap between germline ends came to 12 bases. DNA for the CDR3: TGCGCCAGCAGCCAATCACTCGGGCCTAACACCGGGGAGCTGTTTTTT. Its protein product is CASSQSLGPNTGELFF.

The V gene is TRBV5-1, the J gene TRBJ1-2; D uncertain. This CDR3 contains 17 residues. The V and J ends lost 0 bases and 4 bases respectively, with 19 bases between them. Germline CDR1 reads SGHRS; CDR2 reads YFSETQ. The CDR3 sequence is CASSLVWAYYRGYGYTF. CDR3 in DNA: TGCGCCAGCAGCTTGGTCTGGGCTTACTATCGGGGCTATGGCTACACCTTC.

The chain is built from TRBV11-2 and TRBJ1-1, with D possibly TRBD1 on 5 matching bases. The CDR3 is made up of 14 amino acids. The V end was cut by 5 bases, the J end by 2 bases, with 12 bases between. CDR1 is SGHAT, CDR2 FQNNGV, per germline. CDR3 bases: TGTGCCAGCAGCCCGGGACGGGCTAACACTGAAGCTTTCTTT. It codes for CASSPGRANTEAFF.

The V and J genes are TRBV20-1 and TRBJ2-7; D might be TRBD1 (5 bases). The CDR3 spans 11 residues. V lost 6 bases and J lost 4, with 10 bases in between. Germline CDR1 and CDR2: DFQATT and SNEGSKA (reference sequence). The CDR3 is CSAPTDYEQYF. The CDR3 DNA sequence: TGCAGTGCCCCGACAGATTACGAGCAGTACTTC.

This clone was seen just once. V usage is TRBV5-1 and J usage is TRBJ2-7, with D perhaps assigned TRBD1 or TRBD2 (7 bases each). Trimming removed 4 bases from V and 2 bases from J, with 13 bases in between. The CDR3 spans 14 residues. CDR1 is SGHRS and CDR2 is YFSETQ in the germline V gene. CDR3 sequence: CASSQTGRAYEQYF. CDR3 nucleotides: TGCGCCAGCAGCCAGACAGGGAGGGCCTACGAGCAGTACTTC.

This clone was picked up a small number of times. This rearrangement joins TRBV5-4 to TRBJ1-2, with D uncertain. The germline V gene encodes CDR1 SGHNT and CDR2 YYREEE (reference sequence). The CDR3 loop spans 14 amino acids. V lost 1 base, J lost 0 bases, and 7 bases lay in between. The CDR3 here is CASSLHFTNYGYTF. CDR3 sequence (DNA): TGTGCCAGCAGCTTGCATTTCACTAACTATGGCTACACCTTC.

This clone appeared a few times. This chain joins TRBV5-6 and TRBJ1-1, with 8 bases matching TRBD1. This CDR3 region has 14 residues. V lost 5 bases, J lost 4 bases, and 7 bases stayed unmatched. Germline V gives CDR1 SGHDT, CDR2 YYEEEE. As DNA, the CDR3 is TGTGCCAGCAGTCCGACAGGGGAATTCACTGAAGCTTTCTTT. This encodes CASSPTGEFTEAFF.

As DNA, the CDR3 is TGTGCCAGCAGTCGACAGGGCCCCGAGCAGTACTTC. This translates into CASSRQGPEQYF. The V and J genes are TRBV28 and TRBJ2-7; TRBD1 matches 7 bases. The J segment lost 6 bases and the V segment lost 5 bases, leaving 4 bases of the junction unmatched. The CDR3 length is 12 residues. The germline V gene has CDR1 MDHEN and CDR2 SYDVKM.

This clone was found once. The CDR3: CASSLDLWKGTSNEQFF. The DNA for the CDR3 is TGCGCCAGCAGCTTGGACCTCTGGAAAGGGACTAGCAATGAGCAGTTCTTC. The chain couples TRBV5-1 to TRBJ2-1; 8 bases align to TRBD2. The junction had 11 bases not matched to a gene; V was cut back by 0 bases and J by 6 bases. Germline V lookup: CDR1 SGHRS, CDR2 YFSETQ. The CDR3 sequence is 17 residues long. The variable domain in full, with the rest retrieved from reference TRBV5-1 and TRBJ2-1, is KAGVTQTPRYLIKTRGQQVTLSCSPISGHRSVSWYQQTPGQGLQFLFEYFSETQRNKGNFPGRFSGRQFSNSRSEMNVSTLELGDSALYLCASSLDLWKGTSNEQFFGPGTRLTVL.

This clone occurred a few times. The chain carries TRBV10-3 and TRBJ1-5; 9 positions agree with TRBD1. The germline V gene has CDR1 ENHRY and CDR2 SYGVKD. CDR3 length equals 18 residues. The ends lost 0 bases at V and 2 bases at J; junction bases unmatched: 8. CDR3 loop: CAISESRDRVGGNQPQHF. The CDR3 DNA is TGTGCCATCAGTGAGTCGCGGGACAGGGTAGGGGGCAATCAGCCCCAGCATTTT.

The chain recombines TRBV18 with TRBJ2-2, with D possibly matching TRBD1 (6 bases). The CDR3 is made up of 14 amino acids. The V and J ends lost 3 bases and 2 bases respectively, with 7 bases between them. CDR1 is KGHSH, CDR2 LQKENI, per germline. In DNA, the CDR3 is TGTGCCAGCTCACCGACAGGCAACACCGGGGAGCTGTTTTTT. Protein sequence: CASSPTGNTGELFF.

This clone was observed a handful of times. The V call is TRBV7-2, the J call TRBJ1-4, with D perhaps TRBD1 (6 bases). The germline V and J ends were trimmed by 6 bases and 15 bases, with 17 bases remaining between them. This CDR3 region has 12 residues. The germline V gene encodes CDR1 SGHTA and CDR2 FQGNSA. The CDR3 reads CASSLKWGQVFF. As DNA, the CDR3 is TGTGCCAGCAGTTTGAAGTGGGGGCAGGTGTTTTTT.

The chain joins TRBV14 to TRBJ1-1; D unclear. This CDR3 has 13 amino acids. The germline V gene encodes CDR1 SGHDN and CDR2 FVKESK. V was pared by 4 bases and J by 1 base, with 7 bases between. CDR3 DNA: TGTGCCAGCAGCCTGGACGGGAACACTGAAGCTTTCTTT. This encodes CASSLDGNTEAFF.